This TCR beta chain was recorded in a study of blood T cell repertoires in COVID-19. Study information: Some COVID-19 samples were acute and others convalescent; all came from the United States, Italy and Spain. PBMCs, B-cell-depleted T cells, or T cells were the source of the cDNA or gDNA that made up the material.

Study members were between 18 and 89 years old and lived in 24 US regions. Cohorts were determined from participant-reported clinical history. Trimming left V 3 bases short and J 5 bases short, with 19 bases between. CDR3 length: 16 residues. From germline, CDR1 is SGHAT and CDR2 FQNNGV. Produced via immunoSEQ multiplex PCR; TCRdb's table is partial and in-frame only. The sample contains roughly 360,000 clones, roughly 88% of which appear only once. This chain uses TRBV11-2 with TRBJ2-5, with a possible D match to TRBD2 (6 bases). What was sequenced was PBMCs or T cells enriched from blood (not recorded which). The receptor's source is a woman in her 30s with acute COVID-19. DNA of the CDR3: TGTGCCAGCAGCTTCCGCGCTGAGGGACTCGACGAGACCCAGTACTTC. Protein: CASSFRAEGLDETQYF.